The next 23 T cell receptor beta chains were all read from a single sample in a study of blood T cell repertoires in COVID-19. TCRdb's table, derived via immunoSEQ multiplex PCR, lists solely in-frame clones and lacks some. The top ten clones hold 3.5% of a sample with roughly 60,000 clones, around 90% of them seen once. The sequencing sample was made of peripheral blood. The source is a man aged 45-65 years with active COVID-19.

This clone has more than one count but fewer than ten. V is TRBV7-9 and J is TRBJ2-2, with D perhaps matching TRBD2 (5 bases). The V end lost 3 bases, the J end lost 1 base, and 6 bases lay between the germline ends. In germline, CDR1 is SEHNR, CDR2 FQNEAQ (reference sequence). The CDR3 runs 14 residues. CDR3 sequence: CASSLAGNTGELFF. The CDR3 DNA sequence: TGTGCCAGCAGCTTGGCGGGGAACACCGGGGAGCTGTTTTTT.

The chain is built from TRBV14 and TRBJ1-3; maybe TRBD1 (5 bases). Germline-derived CDR1 and CDR2 are SGHDN and FVKESK. This CDR3 region has 14 residues. Trimming removed 0 bases from V and 7 bases from J, with 10 bases in between. The DNA for the CDR3 is TGTGCCAGCAGCCAAGAAACCAGGGTCAACACCATATATTTT. Its translation is CASSQETRVNTIYF.

This chain joins TRBV6-5 and TRBJ2-1; D might be TRBD2 (6 bases). The CDR3 has 15 residues. The V end was cut by 4 bases, the J end by 1 base, with 11 bases between. Germline CDR1 is MNHEY and CDR2 is SVGAGI. The CDR3: CASSLAGRSYNEQFF. For the CDR3, the DNA is TGTGCCAGCAGTTTAGCAGGGAGGTCCTACAATGAGCAGTTCTTC.

The chain uses TRBV7-8 and TRBJ2-7, with TRBD1 matching 9 bases. The CDR3 length is 14 residues. From germline, CDR1 is SGHVS and CDR2 FQNEAQ. After removal of 10 bases from V and 4 bases from J, the junction contained 11 bases not matched to a gene. The CDR3 DNA follows: TGTGCCACGAACATACAGGGGGCGGTTTACGAGCAGTACTTC. Protein product: CATNIQGAVYEQYF.

The chain carries TRBV19 and TRBJ1-5; possibly TRBD1 for D (6 bases). CDR1 and CDR2 from the germline V gene are LNHDA and SQIVND (reference sequence). Trimming removed 7 bases from V and 6 bases from J, with 19 bases in between. CDR3 size: 15 residues. The CDR3 protein is CASTKDSLAGQPQHF. Written as DNA, the CDR3 is TGTGCCAGTACTAAGGACAGTCTTGCCGGTCAGCCCCAGCATTTT.

The J gene is TRBJ1-1, the V gene TRBV7-9; D not certain. CDR3 length: 15 residues. The germline V gene encodes CDR1 SEHNR and CDR2 FQNEAQ (reference sequence). The V end lost 5 bases, the J end lost 4 bases, and 17 bases lay between the germline ends. This CDR3 reads CASSLGRPEGTEAFF. CDR3 in DNA: TGTGCCAGCAGCCTGGGCCGTCCGGAGGGCACTGAAGCTTTCTTT.

The chain links TRBV2 to TRBJ2-2; 9 nucleotides match TRBD1. The V gene's germline CDR1 is SNHLY and CDR2 FYNNEI. This CDR3 has 19 amino acids. Unmatched junction bases numbered 18, after V lost 6 bases and J lost 4 bases. The CDR3 sequence: CASSEITSFTGGSTGELFF. In DNA, the CDR3 is TGTGCCAGCAGCGAAATTACCTCCTTTACAGGGGGCAGCACCGGGGAGCTGTTTTTT.

Concerning this clone: Sequence at one end of the junction differs from germline and may be a read error. This chain links TRBV15 with TRBJ1-2, with D tentatively TRBD1 (5 bases). Germline V CDR1 and CDR2: LNHNV, YYDKDF (reference sequence). The CDR3 consists of 14 residues. The CDR3 sequence: CTTSRDGEGSGYTF. CDR3 DNA sequence: TGTACCACCAGCAGAGATGGGGAGGGGTCTGGCTACACCTTC.

The chain is built from TRBV7-2 and TRBJ1-4; weak D call: TRBD1 (5 bases). The V gene's germline CDR1 is SGHTA and CDR2 FQGNSA. This CDR3 has 15 amino acids. The germline V and J ends were trimmed by 5 bases and 8 bases, with 18 bases remaining between them. Here the CDR3 reads CASSPNLKGQEKLFF. In DNA form, the CDR3 reads TGTGCCAGCAGCCCCAATCTAAAGGGGCAGGAAAAACTGTTTTTT.

V usage is TRBV7-9 and J usage is TRBJ1-4; 7 bases are a match to TRBD1. CDR1 SEHNR and CDR2 FQNEAQ come from the germline V gene (reference sequence). With V trimmed by 5 bases and J by 8 bases, 8 bases remained unmatched. CDR3 length: 14 residues. CDR3 sequence (DNA): TGTGCCAGCAGCCCCAACCCAGGGGGAGAAAAACTGTTTTTT. Its translation: CASSPNPGGEKLFF.

The chain carries TRBV5-1 and TRBJ1-1; D gene ambiguous. The germline CDR1 and CDR2 sequences are SGHRS and YFSETQ. V lost 2 bases and J 0 bases, leaving 5 bases between the germline ends. There are 13 residues in the CDR3. DNA for the CDR3: TGCGCCAGCAGCTTTACACTGAACACTGAAGCTTTCTTT. Translated, it gives CASSFTLNTEAFF.

This chain links TRBV14 with TRBJ1-2, with D possibly matching TRBD1 (5 bases). This CDR3 comprises 12 residues. Germline V gene lookup returns CDR1 SGHDN and CDR2 FVKESK. V lost 6 bases, J lost 3 bases, and 8 bases lay in between. The chain's CDR3 is CASRKGDYGYTF. CDR3 DNA sequence: TGTGCCAGCAGAAAAGGGGACTATGGCTACACCTTC.

This chain joins TRBV24-1 and TRBJ1-3; TRBD1 matches 8 bases. Germline CDR1 and CDR2: KGHDR and SFDVKD. V was clipped by 9 bases and J by 8 bases; unmatched bases: 8. This CDR3 contains 13 residues. The CDR3 DNA sequence: TGTGCCACCCCCAAGGGGACAGGATACACCATATATTTT. This sequence encodes CATPKGTGYTIYF.

The rearrangement joins TRBV14 to TRBJ1-2; no clear D. Per the germline V gene, CDR1 is SGHDN and CDR2 is FVKESK. V lost 1 base and J lost 2, with 8 bases in between. The CDR3 consists of 14 residues. CDR3 nucleotide sequence: TGTGCCAGCAGCCAAGGGTATAGAAACTATGGCTACACCTTC. Translated: CASSQGYRNYGYTF.

This chain uses TRBV18 with TRBJ1-3, with D maybe TRBD1 (5 bases). V was trimmed by 0 bases and J by 4 bases, leaving 16 bases between them. Germline lookup yields CDR1 KGHSH and CDR2 LQKENI. This CDR3 is built from 17 residues. The CDR3 here is CASSPPIFQGYGNTIYF. The CDR3 coding sequence is TGTGCCAGCTCACCACCGATATTCCAGGGCTACGGAAACACCATATATTTT.

This chain connects TRBV5-4 to TRBJ2-1, with D perhaps TRBD1 (6 bases). Trimming took off 2 bases at V and 6 bases at J, with 6 bases between the two ends. The germline gives CDR1 SGHNT, CDR2 YYREEE (reference sequence). The CDR3 totals 12 residues. The CDR3 region is CASSLQGNEQFF. The CDR3 nucleotides read TGTGCCAGCAGCTTACAGGGCAATGAGCAGTTCTTC. The entire variable domain, with the rest obtained from reference TRBV5-4 and TRBJ2-1, is as follows: ETGVTQSPTHLIKTRGQQVTLRCSSQSGHNTVSWYQQALGQGPQFIFQYYREEENGRGNFPPRFSGLQFPNYSSELNVNALELDDSALYLCASSLQGNEQFFGPGTRLTVL.

The chain carries TRBV4-1 and TRBJ2-3; the D gene is possibly TRBD2 (6 bases). Trimming left V 3 bases short and J 3 bases short, with 16 bases between. Germline CDR1 and CDR2: MGHRA and YSYEKL. The CDR3 consists of 16 residues. This CDR3 reads CASSQPGADPTDTQYF. CDR3 DNA sequence: TGCGCCAGCAGCCAGCCGGGAGCAGACCCTACAGATACGCAGTATTTT.

The V gene is TRBV6-5, the J gene TRBJ1-1; 8 nucleotides match TRBD1. Germline CDR1 reads MNHEY; CDR2 reads SVGAGI. The CDR3 is 14 residues long. With V trimmed by 0 bases and J by 4 bases, 1 base remained unmatched. The CDR3 sequence is CASSYSQGATEAFF. CDR3 DNA: TGTGCCAGCAGTTACTCCCAGGGGGCCACTGAAGCTTTCTTT.

The chain has TRBV7-6 and TRBJ2-7; 7 bases align to TRBD2. The CDR3 consists of 15 residues. The germline gives CDR1 SGHVS, CDR2 FNYEAQ. Trimming took 4 bases from V and 7 from J; bases not matched to a gene: 13. CDR3 coding DNA: TGTGCCAGCAGCTCGGATTACTTGGGAGGGTGGGAGCAGTACTTC. Translated, it gives CASSSDYLGGWEQYF.

This clone was counted between two and nine times. The chain couples TRBV4-3 to TRBJ2-7; D might be TRBD2 (6 bases). This CDR3 is 15 amino acids long. V dropped 0 bases and J dropped 0 bases, with 9 bases sitting between them. The V gene's germline CDR1 is LGHNA and CDR2 YSLEER. CDR3 sequence: CASSQEVRGSYEQYF. Written as DNA, the CDR3 is TGCGCCAGCAGCCAAGAGGTGCGGGGCTCCTACGAGCAGTACTTC.

This sequence joins TRBV25-1 and TRBJ1-2; D is unclear. Per the germline V gene, CDR1 is MGHDK and CDR2 is SYGVNS. CDR3 length: 15 amino acids. The V end was cut by 2 bases, the J end by 3 bases, with 13 bases between. The CDR3 is CASSESTGIHYGYTF. Here the CDR3 DNA reads TGTGCCAGCAGTGAAAGCACCGGGATACACTATGGCTACACCTTC.

This clone was seen once. The rearrangement uses TRBV7-2 and TRBJ2-5, with TRBD2 matching 7 bases. Germline trimming cut 3 bases from V and 2 bases from J; bases unmatched to any gene: 6. CDR3 length: 15 residues. Looked up from germline, CDR1 is SGHTA and CDR2 is FQGNSA. As DNA, the CDR3 is TGTGCCAGCAGCTTCCGGCGGGGGTATCAAGAGACCCAGTACTTC. This encodes CASSFRRGYQETQYF. Together with reference TRBV7-2 and TRBJ2-5, the CDR3 gives the full variable domain: GAGVSQSPSNKVTEKGKDVELRCDPISGHTALYWYRQSLGQGLEFLIYFQGNSAPDKSGLPSDRFSAERTGGSVSTLTIQRTQQEDSAVYLCASSFRRGYQETQYFGPGTRLLVL.

This clone was found once. The chain employs TRBV2 and TRBJ2-4, with D possibly TRBD2 on 5 matching bases. Trimming cost V 7 bases and J 13 bases, with 26 bases left between them. Germline V gives CDR1 SNHLY, CDR2 FYNNEI. This CDR3 has 15 amino acids. The CDR3 protein is CASKDLPTGIGSQYF. The CDR3 DNA sequence: TGTGCCAGCAAGGATCTCCCTACCGGGATAGGGTCCCAGTACTTC. The entire variable domain, with the rest obtained from reference TRBV2 and TRBJ2-4, is as follows: EPEVTQTPSHQVTQMGQEVILRCVPISNHLYFYWYRQILGQKVEFLVSFYNNEISEKSEIFDDQFSVERPDGSNFTLKIRSTKLEDSAMYFCASKDLPTGIGSQYFGAGTRLSVL.